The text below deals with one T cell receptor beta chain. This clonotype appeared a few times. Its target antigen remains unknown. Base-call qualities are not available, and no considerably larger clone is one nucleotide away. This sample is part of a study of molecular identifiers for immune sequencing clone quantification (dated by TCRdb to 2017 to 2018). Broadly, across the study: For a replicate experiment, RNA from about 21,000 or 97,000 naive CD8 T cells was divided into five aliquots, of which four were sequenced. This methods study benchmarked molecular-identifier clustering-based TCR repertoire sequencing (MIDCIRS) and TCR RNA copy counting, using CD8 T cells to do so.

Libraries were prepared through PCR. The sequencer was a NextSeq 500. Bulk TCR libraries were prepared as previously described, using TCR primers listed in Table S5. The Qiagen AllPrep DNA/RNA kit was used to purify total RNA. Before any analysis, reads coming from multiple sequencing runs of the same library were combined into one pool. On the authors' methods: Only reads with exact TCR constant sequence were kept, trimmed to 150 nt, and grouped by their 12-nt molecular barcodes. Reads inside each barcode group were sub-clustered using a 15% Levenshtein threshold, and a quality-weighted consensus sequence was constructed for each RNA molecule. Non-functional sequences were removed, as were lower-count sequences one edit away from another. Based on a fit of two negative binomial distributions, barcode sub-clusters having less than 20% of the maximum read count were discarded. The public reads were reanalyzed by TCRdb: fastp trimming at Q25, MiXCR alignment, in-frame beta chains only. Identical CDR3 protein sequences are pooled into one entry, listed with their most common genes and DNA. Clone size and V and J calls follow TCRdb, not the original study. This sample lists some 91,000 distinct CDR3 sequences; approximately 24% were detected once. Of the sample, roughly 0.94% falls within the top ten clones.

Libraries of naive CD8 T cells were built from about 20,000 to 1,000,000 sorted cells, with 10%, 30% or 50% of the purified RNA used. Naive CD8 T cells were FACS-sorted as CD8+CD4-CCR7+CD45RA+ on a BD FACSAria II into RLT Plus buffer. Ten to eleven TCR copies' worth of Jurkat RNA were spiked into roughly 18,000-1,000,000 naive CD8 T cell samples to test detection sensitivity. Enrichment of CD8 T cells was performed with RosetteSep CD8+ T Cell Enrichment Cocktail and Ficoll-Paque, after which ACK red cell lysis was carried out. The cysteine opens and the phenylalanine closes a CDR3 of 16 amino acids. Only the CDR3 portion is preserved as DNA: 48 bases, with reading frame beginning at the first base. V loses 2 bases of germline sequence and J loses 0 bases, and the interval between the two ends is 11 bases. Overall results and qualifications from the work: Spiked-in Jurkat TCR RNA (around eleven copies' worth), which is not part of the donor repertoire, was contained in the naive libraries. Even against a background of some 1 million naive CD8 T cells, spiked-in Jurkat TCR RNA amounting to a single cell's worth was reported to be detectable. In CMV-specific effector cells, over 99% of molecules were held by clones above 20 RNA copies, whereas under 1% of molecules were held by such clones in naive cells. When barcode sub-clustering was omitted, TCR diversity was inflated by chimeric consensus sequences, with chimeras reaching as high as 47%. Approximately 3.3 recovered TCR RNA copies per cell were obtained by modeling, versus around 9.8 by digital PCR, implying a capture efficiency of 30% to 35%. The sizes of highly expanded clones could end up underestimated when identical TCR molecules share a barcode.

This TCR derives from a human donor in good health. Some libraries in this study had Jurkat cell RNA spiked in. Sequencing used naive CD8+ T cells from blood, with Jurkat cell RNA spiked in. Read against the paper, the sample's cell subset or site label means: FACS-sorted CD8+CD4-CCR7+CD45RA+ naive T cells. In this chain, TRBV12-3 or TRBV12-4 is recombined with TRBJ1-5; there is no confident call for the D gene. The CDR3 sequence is CASSLRSGYSNQPQHF. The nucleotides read TGTGCCAGCAGTTTACGGTCGGGATATAGCAATCAGCCCCAGCATTTT.